This T cell receptor beta chain was retrieved from a study of blood T cell repertoires in COVID-19. In the study overall: There were acute and convalescent COVID-19 samples, and they came from the United States, Italy and Spain. The cDNA or gDNA used as material had been derived from T cells, B-cell-depleted T cells, or PBMCs.

This clone was found once. Authors' data handling: By means of reference gene primer amplification, nucleated cell counts were estimated. TCRdb's copy holds only in-frame clones and misses some; the assay was immunoSEQ multiplex PCR. V and J calls and clone size come straight from that table; D and trimming were deduced from the DNA. The top ten hold around 6.6% of the sample, which has fewer than 450,000 clones, about nine tenths seen once. Patients at the Seattle site were enrolled during active infection and followed longitudinally. The CDR3 has 13 residues. Germline-derived CDR1 and CDR2 are GTSNPN and SVGIG (reference sequence). V was pared by 5 bases and J by 6 bases, with 9 bases of the junction left unmatched.

Sequenced: peripheral blood. The V gene is TRBV30, the J gene TRBJ2-7, with 8 bases that match TRBD2. The TCR originated in a woman in her seventies with COVID-19, enrolled during active disease. The CDR3 loop reads CAWGGTSFTEQYF. CDR3 DNA sequence: TGTGCCTGGGGTGGGACTAGTTTTACCGAGCAGTACTTC.